These 29 T cell receptor beta chains were all obtained from the same sample, sequenced in a study of cytotoxic CD8 clonotypes in ibrutinib-treated CLL. Sequencing was performed with immunoSEQ multiplex PCR; in TCRdb, only in-frame clones are kept and a portion is missing. In the table there are roughly 100,000 clones, almost 80% of which are singletons. The material was PBMCs, obtained after 12 months of ibrutinib treatment. These receptor sequences come from a human donor with chronic lymphocytic leukemia.

J is TRBJ1-1 and V is TRBV6-5; no clear D. The CDR3 extends over 12 amino acids. V lost 6 bases and J lost 7, with 12 bases in between. Per germline, CDR1 MNHEY and CDR2 SVGAGI. CDR3 DNA: TGTGCCAGCAGCTCGGTAAGACATGAAGCTTTCTTT. Encoded protein: CASSSVRHEAFF.

This chain links TRBV6-5 with TRBJ2-7; D is uncertain. Germline V gene sequence: CDR1 MNHEY, CDR2 SVGAGI. Trimming stripped 8 bases from V and 7 bases from J, with 12 bases between. The CDR3 runs to 11 residues. The CDR3 DNA follows: TGTGCCAGCTTGGCATCGGGTGAGCAGTACTTC. As protein: CASLASGEQYF.

The chain has TRBV12-5 and TRBJ2-5, with D maybe TRBD1 (6 bases). The V and J ends lost 5 bases and 9 bases respectively, with 10 bases between them. Germline V gives CDR1 LGHNT, CDR2 FRNRAP. This CDR3 spans 11 amino acids. The CDR3 DNA follows: TGTGCTAGTGGTCCCGAGGGGGCCCAGTACTTC. This encodes CASGPEGAQYF. Based on the CDR3 plus reference TRBV12-5 and TRBJ2-5, the full variable domain is DARVTQTPRHKVTEMGQEVTMRCQPILGHNTVFWYRQTMMQGLELLAYFRNRAPLDDSGMPKDRFSAEMPDATLATLKIQPSEPRDSAVYFCASGPEGAQYFGPGTRLLVL.

The chain employs TRBV7-2 and TRBJ2-5, with TRBD2 matching 11 bases. The CDR3 has 16 residues. The V segment lost 3 bases and the J segment 5 bases; nucleotides outside the gene matches: 8. Germline V gene data show CDR1 as SGHTA and CDR2 as FQGNSA. CDR3 DNA: TGTGCCAGCAGCTTTGACCTAGCGGGGGGCTGGGAGACCCAGTACTTC. Encoded protein: CASSFDLAGGWETQYF.

This clone was seen once. The chain joins TRBV5-6 to TRBJ2-1, with D maybe TRBD2 (7 bases). The germline V and J ends were trimmed by 4 bases and 5 bases, with 16 bases remaining between them. The V gene's germline CDR1 is SGHDT and CDR2 YYEEEE. CDR3 size: 15 residues. In DNA form, the CDR3 reads TGTGCCAGCAGCCGCGGGGGCCCTGGGGACAATGAGCAGTTCTTC. Amino acid sequence: CASSRGGPGDNEQFF.

This chain connects TRBV6-5 to TRBJ1-5; TRBD1 matches 9 bases. The CDR3 loop spans 15 amino acids. Germline V CDR1 and CDR2: MNHEY, SVGAGI. Germline trimming cut 8 bases from V and 3 bases from J; bases unmatched to any gene: 8. In nucleotides, the CDR3 is TGTGCCAGCGCGGTTGGGACAGGGAACAATCAGCCCCAGCATTTT. The encoded protein is CASAVGTGNNQPQHF.

The chain carries TRBV29-1 and TRBJ1-1; 11 nucleotides align to TRBD1. The V and J ends lost 7 bases and 0 bases, in that order; junction bases with no gene match: 4. CDR3 length: 14 residues. CDR1 and CDR2 (germline): SQVTM, ANQGSEA. CDR3 protein: CSGDRGMMNTEAFF. The CDR3 DNA follows: TGCAGCGGGGACAGGGGGATGATGAACACTGAAGCTTTCTTT.

The chain joins TRBV25-1 to TRBJ2-3; TRBD2 matches 7 bases. This CDR3 has 16 residues. Germline CDR1 reads MGHDK; CDR2 reads SYGVNS. Losses at the gene ends were 8 bases for V and 0 bases for J; bases not matched to a gene: 11. The DNA for the CDR3 is TGTGCCAGCCGCGACCTCGGGGGGTTGAGCACAGATACGCAGTATTTT. The encoded protein is CASRDLGGLSTDTQYF.

The V call is TRBV5-4, the J call TRBJ2-3; D possibly corresponds to TRBD1 (6 bases). The CDR3 length is 14 residues. CDR1 SGHNT and CDR2 YYREEE come from the germline V gene (reference sequence). The V end was cut by 4 bases, the J end by 2 bases, with 11 bases between. The DNA of the CDR3 is TGTGCCAGCAGCGGACAGTTGCCCACAGATACGCAGTATTTT. Its protein is CASSGQLPTDTQYF.

This chain uses TRBV25-1 with TRBJ1-3; 7 bases map to TRBD1. The V and J ends lost 5 bases and 6 bases, in that order; junction bases with no gene match: 7. The length of the CDR3 is 14 residues. The germline CDR1 and CDR2 sequences are MGHDK and SYGVNS. In DNA form, the CDR3 reads TGTGCCAGCAGTCGACAGGGAAGGGAAAACACCATATATTTT. Its protein product is CASSRQGRENTIYF.

This clone was found once. V is TRBV4-3 and J is TRBJ2-7, with D tentatively TRBD1 (6 bases). The CDR3 has 14 residues. Germline loops: CDR1 LGHNA, CDR2 YSLEER. Between the trimmed V and J ends, which lost 1 base and 2 bases, there was a span of 9 bases. The CDR3 coding sequence is TGCGCCAGCAGCCAAGGTACAGGGACCTACGAGCAGTACTTC. Protein: CASSQGTGTYEQYF.

This clone was counted a single time. The V call is TRBV6-6, the J call TRBJ1-2; a possible D gene is TRBD1 (5 bases). Trimming removed 0 bases from V and 3 bases from J, with 11 bases in between. From germline, CDR1 is MNHNY and CDR2 SVGAGI (reference sequence). This CDR3 comprises 15 residues. The CDR3 DNA reads TGTGCCAGCAGTTACTCGGGGGGATTGGACTATGGCTACACCTTC. It translates to CASSYSGGLDYGYTF.

V usage is TRBV9 and J usage is TRBJ2-2; D not resolved. Per germline, CDR1 SGDLS and CDR2 YYNGEE. V lost 0 bases to trimming and J lost 7 bases, with 13 bases between them. The CDR3 totals 15 residues. DNA of the CDR3: TGTGCCAGCAGCGTAGCGAATAGCTTCGGCGGGGAGCTGTTTTTT. As protein: CASSVANSFGGELFF.

The V and J genes are TRBV6-1 and TRBJ2-7; 9 bases are shared with TRBD1. The germline V gene encodes CDR1 MNHNS and CDR2 SASEGT. The CDR3 is made up of 14 amino acids. The V segment lost 4 bases and the J segment 1 base; nucleotides outside the gene matches: 2. CDR3 in DNA: TGTGCCAGCAGTGGGGGACAGGGATCCTACGAGCAGTACTTC. The encoded protein is CASSGGQGSYEQYF.

This rearrangement joins TRBV7-9 to TRBJ1-1; D gene uncertain. Trimming removed 1 base from V and 5 bases from J, with 11 bases in between. Germline values: CDR1 SEHNR, CDR2 FQNEAQ (reference sequence). This CDR3 comprises 14 residues. The CDR3 region is CASSLDGVGTEAFF. CDR3 nucleotide sequence: TGTGCCAGCAGCTTAGATGGTGTTGGTACTGAAGCTTTCTTT.

The rearrangement joins TRBV9 to TRBJ2-3; D ambiguous. There are 15 residues in the CDR3. CDR1 and CDR2 from the germline V gene are SGDLS and YYNGEE. Trimming stripped 0 bases from V and 0 bases from J, with 8 bases between. The CDR3 protein is CASSVAHHSTDTQYF. The CDR3 DNA is TGTGCCAGCAGCGTAGCGCACCATAGCACAGATACGCAGTATTTT.

The chain couples TRBV5-1 to TRBJ2-3, with a weak D call TRBD1 (5 bases). Germline assignment: CDR1 SGHRS and CDR2 YFSETQ. The CDR3 extends over 15 amino acids. Trimming removed 0 bases at V and 1 base at J, with 9 bases between. This CDR3 is CASSLEGPRTDTQYF. CDR3 DNA sequence: TGCGCCAGCAGCTTGGAGGGGCCACGCACAGATACGCAGTATTTT.

This rearrangement joins TRBV27 to TRBJ2-1, with 7 nucleotides matching TRBD1. The CDR3 totals 17 residues. The ends lost 2 bases at V and 4 bases at J; junction bases unmatched: 11. Germline-derived CDR1 and CDR2 are MNHEY and SMNVEV (reference sequence). Here the CDR3 DNA reads TGTGCCAGCAGTTTAGTGGTATGGGACAGACAGTACAATGAGCAGTTCTTC. Translation: CASSLVVWDRQYNEQFF.

The chain is built from TRBV6-1 and TRBJ2-7, with no clear D. Between the trimmed V and J ends, which lost 0 bases and 1 base, there was a span of 7 bases. Per the germline V gene, CDR1 is MNHNS and CDR2 is SASEGT. This CDR3 spans 14 amino acids. The CDR3 nucleotides read TGTGCCAGCAGTGAAGCGCTTCAATCCTACGAGCAGTACTTC. This sequence encodes CASSEALQSYEQYF.

J is TRBJ1-1 and V is TRBV5-6; D is perhaps TRBD1 (5 bases). V dropped 4 bases and J dropped 0 bases, with 16 bases sitting between them. The germline V gene encodes CDR1 SGHDT and CDR2 YYEEEE. This CDR3 spans 16 amino acids. The DNA for the CDR3 is TGTGCCAGCAGCGGGAAGGACAAACAAATGAACACTGAAGCTTTCTTT. Amino acid sequence: CASSGKDKQMNTEAFF.

This sequence joins TRBV29-1 and TRBJ2-3, with 10 bases aligning to TRBD2. Germline CDR1 and CDR2: SQVTM and ANQGSEA. With 7 bases clipped from V and 5 bases from J, the junction kept 12 bases outside the gene matches. The CDR3 is 15 amino acids. The CDR3 sequence is CSGGRRTSGQDTQYF. DNA of the CDR3: TGCAGCGGTGGCCGGCGGACTAGCGGACAAGATACGCAGTATTTT.

The chain is built from TRBV7-2 and TRBJ2-7, with 9 bases that match TRBD2. Germline V gene data show CDR1 as SGHTA and CDR2 as FQGNSA. The junction had 13 bases not matched to a gene; V was cut back by 0 bases and J by 7 bases. The CDR3 extends over 17 amino acids. The CDR3 coding sequence is TGTGCCAGCAGCTTAGCGCCAGTGCTAGCGGGAAACTCGGAGCAGTACTTC. This codes for CASSLAPVLAGNSEQYF.

V is TRBV28 and J is TRBJ1-2; D gene ambiguous. The CDR3 totals 11 residues. V shed 6 bases and J shed 1 base, with 3 bases lying between them. Per the germline V gene, CDR1 is MDHEN and CDR2 is SYDVKM. In nucleotides, the CDR3 is TGTGCCAGCAGCAATAACTATGGCTACACCTTC. Translating gives CASSNNYGYTF.

Remarks on this clone: The identical CDR3 is also encoded by other nucleotide sequences in the sample. This sequence joins TRBV7-2 and TRBJ1-5; D gene ambiguous. This CDR3 region has 13 residues. CDR1 is SGHTA and CDR2 is FQGNSA in the germline V gene. V gave up 2 bases and J gave up 2 bases, with 4 bases separating them. This CDR3 reads CASSLTGNQPQHF. For the CDR3, the DNA is TGTGCCAGCAGCTTAACCGGCAATCAGCCCCAGCATTTT.

The chain couples TRBV30 to TRBJ2-1; TRBD2 matches at 11 bases. The CDR3 has 19 amino acids. Germline CDR1 is GTSNPN and CDR2 is SVGIG (reference sequence). CDR3 in DNA: TGTGACCCACCCCCCCGTATACTAGCGGGGGCCCCGCGAGGCAATGAGCAGTTCTTC. Protein product: CDPPPRILAGAPRGNEQFF. Drawing the rest from reference TRBV30 and TRBJ2-1, the complete variable domain is SQTIHQWPATLVQPVGSPLSLECTVEGTSNPNLYWYRQAAGRGLQLLFYSVGIGQISSEVPQNLSASRPQDRQFILSSKKLLLSDSGFYLCDPPPRILAGAPRGNEQFFGPGTRLTVL.

The rearrangement uses TRBV9 and TRBJ2-2; unclear D gene. The germline V gene has CDR1 SGDLS and CDR2 YYNGEE. CDR3 length equals 13 residues. Trimming left V 1 base short and J 3 bases short, with 4 bases between. Here the CDR3 DNA reads TGTGCCAGCAGCGTATCCTACACCGGGGAGCTGTTTTTT. Protein product: CASSVSYTGELFF.

The chain employs TRBV2 and TRBJ2-5; 11 nucleotides match TRBD2. CDR3 length: 16 residues. From germline, CDR1 is SNHLY and CDR2 FYNNEI. Trimming at V came to 6 bases and at J to 4 bases, leaving 10 bases not matched to a gene. The chain's CDR3 is CASRVTGTSGGETQYF. The CDR3 bases are TGTGCCAGCAGGGTAACCGGGACTAGCGGTGGAGAGACCCAGTACTTC.

The genes are TRBV10-2 and TRBJ2-1; weak D call: TRBD1 (6 bases). The CDR3 is 13 amino acids. With 7 bases removed from V and 3 bases from J, the gap between germline ends came to 10 bases. Germline assignment: CDR1 WSHSY and CDR2 SAAADI. The CDR3 nucleotides read TGCGCCAGCATGGGGGCCATCTACAATGAGCAGTTCTTC. It translates to CASMGAIYNEQFF.

In this sample, this clone turned up once. The gene calls are TRBV19 and TRBJ1-4; the match to TRBD1 covers 7 bases. This CDR3 is built from 15 residues. Per the germline V gene, CDR1 is LNHDA and CDR2 is SQIVND (reference sequence). Trimming cost V 5 bases and J 8 bases; bases outside gene matches: 11. The CDR3 DNA follows: TGTGCCAGTAGTCCCCGACAGGGCGGGAGAGAAAAACTGTTTTTT. Protein product: CASSPRQGGREKLFF.